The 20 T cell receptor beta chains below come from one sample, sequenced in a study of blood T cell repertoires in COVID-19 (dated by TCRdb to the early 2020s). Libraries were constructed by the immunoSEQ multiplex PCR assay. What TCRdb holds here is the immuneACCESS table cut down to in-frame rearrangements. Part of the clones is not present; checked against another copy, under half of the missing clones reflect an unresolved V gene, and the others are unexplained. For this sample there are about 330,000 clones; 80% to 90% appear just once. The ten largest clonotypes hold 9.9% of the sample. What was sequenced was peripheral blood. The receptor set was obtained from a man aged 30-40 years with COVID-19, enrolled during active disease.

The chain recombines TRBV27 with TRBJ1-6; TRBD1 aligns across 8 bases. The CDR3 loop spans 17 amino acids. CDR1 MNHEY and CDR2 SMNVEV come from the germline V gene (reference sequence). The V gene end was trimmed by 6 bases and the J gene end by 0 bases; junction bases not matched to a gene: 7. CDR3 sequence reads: CASSPGTGVSYNSPLHF. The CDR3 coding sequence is TGTGCCAGCAGCCCTGGGACAGGAGTCTCCTATAATTCACCCCTCCACTTT.

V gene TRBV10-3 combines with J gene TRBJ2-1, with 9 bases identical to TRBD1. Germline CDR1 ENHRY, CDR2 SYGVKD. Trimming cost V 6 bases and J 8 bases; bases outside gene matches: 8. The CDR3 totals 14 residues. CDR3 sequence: CAIREGQGGDEQFF. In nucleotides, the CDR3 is TGTGCCATCAGAGAGGGACAGGGAGGAGATGAGCAGTTCTTC.

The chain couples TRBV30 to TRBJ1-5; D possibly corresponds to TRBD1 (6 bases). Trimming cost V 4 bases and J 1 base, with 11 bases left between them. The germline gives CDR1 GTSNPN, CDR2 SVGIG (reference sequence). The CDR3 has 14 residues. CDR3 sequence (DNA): TGTGCCTGGAAGGTCGGACAGAGCAATCAGCCCCAGCATTTT. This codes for CAWKVGQSNQPQHF.

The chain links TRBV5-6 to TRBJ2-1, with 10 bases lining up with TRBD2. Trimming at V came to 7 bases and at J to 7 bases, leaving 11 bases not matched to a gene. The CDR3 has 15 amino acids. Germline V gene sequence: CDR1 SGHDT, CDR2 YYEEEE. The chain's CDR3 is CASVFSGRKGNEQFF. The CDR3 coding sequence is TGTGCCAGCGTCTTTAGCGGGAGGAAGGGAAATGAGCAGTTCTTC.

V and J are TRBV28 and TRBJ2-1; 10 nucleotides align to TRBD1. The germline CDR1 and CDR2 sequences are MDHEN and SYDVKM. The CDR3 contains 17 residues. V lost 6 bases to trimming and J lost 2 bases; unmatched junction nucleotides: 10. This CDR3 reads CASSLKPGQGAYNEQFF. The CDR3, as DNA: TGTGCCAGCAGCCTGAAGCCCGGACAGGGGGCCTACAATGAGCAGTTCTTC.

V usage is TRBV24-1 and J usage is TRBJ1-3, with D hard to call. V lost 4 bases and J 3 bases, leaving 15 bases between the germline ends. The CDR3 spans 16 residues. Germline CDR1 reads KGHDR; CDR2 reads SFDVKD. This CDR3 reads CATSDPNPAGGNTIYF. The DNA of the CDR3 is TGTGCCACCAGTGACCCGAATCCGGCGGGTGGAAACACCATATATTTT.

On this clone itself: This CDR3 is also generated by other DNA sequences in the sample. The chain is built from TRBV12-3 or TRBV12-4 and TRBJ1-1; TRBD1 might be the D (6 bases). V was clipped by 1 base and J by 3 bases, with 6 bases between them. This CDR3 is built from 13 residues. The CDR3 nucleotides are TGTGCCAGCAGTTTAGGACAGGACACTGAAGCTTTCTTT. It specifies CASSLGQDTEAFF.

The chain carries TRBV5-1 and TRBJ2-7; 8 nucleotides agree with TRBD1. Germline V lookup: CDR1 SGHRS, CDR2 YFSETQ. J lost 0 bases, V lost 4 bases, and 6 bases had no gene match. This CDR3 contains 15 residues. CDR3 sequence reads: CASSPLTGVSYEQYF. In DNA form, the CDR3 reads TGCGCCAGCAGCCCCTTGACAGGGGTCTCCTACGAGCAGTACTTC.

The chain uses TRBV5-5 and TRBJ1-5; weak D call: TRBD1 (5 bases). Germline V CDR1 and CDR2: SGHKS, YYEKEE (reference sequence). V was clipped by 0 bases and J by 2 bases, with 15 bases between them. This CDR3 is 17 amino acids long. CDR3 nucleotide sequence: TGTGCCAGCAGCTTGGCCTTACGGCAGGGCGGCAATCAGCCCCAGCATTTT. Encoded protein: CASSLALRQGGNQPQHF.

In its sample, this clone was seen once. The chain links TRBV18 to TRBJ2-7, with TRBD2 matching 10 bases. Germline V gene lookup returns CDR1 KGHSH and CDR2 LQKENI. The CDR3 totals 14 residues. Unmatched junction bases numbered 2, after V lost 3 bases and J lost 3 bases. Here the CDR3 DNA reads TGTGCCAGCTCACCGGGGACTAGCGACTACGAGCAGTACTTC. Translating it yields CASSPGTSDYEQYF.

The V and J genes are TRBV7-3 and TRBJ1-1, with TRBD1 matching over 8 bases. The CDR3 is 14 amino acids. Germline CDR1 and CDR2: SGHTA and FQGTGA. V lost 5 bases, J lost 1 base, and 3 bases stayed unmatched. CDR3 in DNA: TGTGCCAGCAGCCCGGGACAGGAGAACACTGAAGCTTTCTTT. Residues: CASSPGQENTEAFF. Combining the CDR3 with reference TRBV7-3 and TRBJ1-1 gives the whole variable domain GAGVSQTPSNKVTEKGKYVELRCDPISGHTALYWYRQSLGQGPEFLIYFQGTGAADDSGLPNDRFFAVRPEGSVSTLKIQRTERGDSAVYLCASSPGQENTEAFFGQGTRLTVV.

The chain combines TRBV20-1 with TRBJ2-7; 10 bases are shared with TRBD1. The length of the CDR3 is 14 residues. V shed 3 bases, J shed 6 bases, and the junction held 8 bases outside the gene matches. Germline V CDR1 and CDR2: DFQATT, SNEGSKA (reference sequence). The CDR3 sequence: CSASMGTGVREQYF. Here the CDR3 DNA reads TGCAGTGCTAGTATGGGGACAGGGGTTCGCGAGCAGTACTTC.

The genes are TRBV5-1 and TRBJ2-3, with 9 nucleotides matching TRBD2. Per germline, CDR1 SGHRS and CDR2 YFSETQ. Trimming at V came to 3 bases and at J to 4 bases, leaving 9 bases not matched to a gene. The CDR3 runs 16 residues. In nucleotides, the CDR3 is TGCGCCAGCAGCTCCGAGGCTAGCGGGATTTCAGATACGCAGTATTTT. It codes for CASSSEASGISDTQYF.

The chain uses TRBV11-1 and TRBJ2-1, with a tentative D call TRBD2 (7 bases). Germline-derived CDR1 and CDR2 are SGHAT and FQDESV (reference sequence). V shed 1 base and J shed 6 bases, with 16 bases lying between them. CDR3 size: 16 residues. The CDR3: CASSLGGAGAPNEQFF. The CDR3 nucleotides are TGTGCCAGCAGCTTAGGGGGGGCGGGGGCTCCCAATGAGCAGTTCTTC.

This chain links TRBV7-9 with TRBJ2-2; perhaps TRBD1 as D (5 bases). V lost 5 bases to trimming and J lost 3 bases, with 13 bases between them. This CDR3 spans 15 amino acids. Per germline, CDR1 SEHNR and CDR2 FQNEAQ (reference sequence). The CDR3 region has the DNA TGTGCCAGCAGCCGACCAGGGCCCGACACCGGGGAGCTGTTTTTT. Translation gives CASSRPGPDTGELFF. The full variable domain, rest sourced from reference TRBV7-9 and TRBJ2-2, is DTGVSQNPRHKITKRGQNVTFRCDPISEHNRLYWYRQTLGQGPEFLTYFQNEAQLEKSRLLSDRFSAERPKGSFSTLEIQRTEQGDSAMYLCASSRPGPDTGELFFGEGSRLTVL.

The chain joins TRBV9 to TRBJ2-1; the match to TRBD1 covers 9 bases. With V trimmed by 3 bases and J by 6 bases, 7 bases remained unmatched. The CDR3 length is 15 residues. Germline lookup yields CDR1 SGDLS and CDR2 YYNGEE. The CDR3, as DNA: TGTGCCAGCAGCGCCCGGGACAGGGACCTCAATGAGCAGTTCTTC. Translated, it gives CASSARDRDLNEQFF.

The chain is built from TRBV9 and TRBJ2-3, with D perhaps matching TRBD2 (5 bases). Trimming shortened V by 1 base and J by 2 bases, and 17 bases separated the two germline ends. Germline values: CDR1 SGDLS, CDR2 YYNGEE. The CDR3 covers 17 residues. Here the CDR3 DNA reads TGTGCCAGCAGCGTATCGGCTAGCTCACTCCCCACAGATACGCAGTATTTT. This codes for CASSVSASSLPTDTQYF.

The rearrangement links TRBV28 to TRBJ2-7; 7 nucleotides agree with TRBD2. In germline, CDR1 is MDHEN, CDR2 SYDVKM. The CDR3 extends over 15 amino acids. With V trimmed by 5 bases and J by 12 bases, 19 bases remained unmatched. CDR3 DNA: TGTGCCAGCAGTCCTCAAGCGGGACCCCTGAACTTGTGGTACTTC. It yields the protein CASSPQAGPLNLWYF.

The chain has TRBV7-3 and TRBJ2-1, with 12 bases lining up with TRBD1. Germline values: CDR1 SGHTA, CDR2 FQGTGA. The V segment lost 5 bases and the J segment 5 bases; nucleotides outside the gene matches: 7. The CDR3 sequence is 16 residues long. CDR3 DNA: TGTGCCAGCAGCCCCCGAGGGACAGGGGGCAACAATGAGCAGTTCTTC. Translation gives CASSPRGTGGNNEQFF.

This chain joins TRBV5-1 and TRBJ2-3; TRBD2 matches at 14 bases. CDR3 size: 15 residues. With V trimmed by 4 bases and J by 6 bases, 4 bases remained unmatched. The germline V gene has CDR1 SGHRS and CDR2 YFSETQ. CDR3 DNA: TGCGCCAGCAGCGGGACTAGCGGGGGTTGGGATACGCAGTATTTT. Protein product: CASSGTSGGWDTQYF. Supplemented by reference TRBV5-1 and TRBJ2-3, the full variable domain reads KAGVTQTPRYLIKTRGQQVTLSCSPISGHRSVSWYQQTPGQGLQFLFEYFSETQRNKGNFPGRFSGRQFSNSRSEMNVSTLELGDSALYLCASSGTSGGWDTQYFGPGTRLTVL.